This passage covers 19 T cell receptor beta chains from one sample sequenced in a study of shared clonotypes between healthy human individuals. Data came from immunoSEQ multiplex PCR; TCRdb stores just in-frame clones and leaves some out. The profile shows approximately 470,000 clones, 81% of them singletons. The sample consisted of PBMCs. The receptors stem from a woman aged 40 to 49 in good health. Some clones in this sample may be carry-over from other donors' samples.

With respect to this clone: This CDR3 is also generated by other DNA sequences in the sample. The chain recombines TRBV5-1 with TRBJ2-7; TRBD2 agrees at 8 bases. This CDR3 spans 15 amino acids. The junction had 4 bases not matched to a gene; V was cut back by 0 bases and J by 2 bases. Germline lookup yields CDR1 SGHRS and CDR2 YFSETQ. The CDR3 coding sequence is TGCGCCAGCAGCTTGGACGGGGGGGCCGCCTACGAGCAGTACTTC. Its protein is CASSLDGGAAYEQYF.

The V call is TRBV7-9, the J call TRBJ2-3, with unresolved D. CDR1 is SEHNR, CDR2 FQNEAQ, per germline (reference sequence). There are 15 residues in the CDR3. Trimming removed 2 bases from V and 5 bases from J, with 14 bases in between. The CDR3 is CASSLLLPEIDTQYF. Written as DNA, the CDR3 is TGTGCCAGCAGCTTATTACTCCCCGAGATAGATACGCAGTATTTT.

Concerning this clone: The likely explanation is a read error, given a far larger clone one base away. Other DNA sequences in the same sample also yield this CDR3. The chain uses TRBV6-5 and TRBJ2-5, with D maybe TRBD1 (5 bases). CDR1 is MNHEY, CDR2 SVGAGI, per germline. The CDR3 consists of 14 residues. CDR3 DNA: TGTGCCAGCAGTTACACAGGATTGAAAGAGGCCCAGTACTTC. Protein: CASSYTGLKEAQYF.

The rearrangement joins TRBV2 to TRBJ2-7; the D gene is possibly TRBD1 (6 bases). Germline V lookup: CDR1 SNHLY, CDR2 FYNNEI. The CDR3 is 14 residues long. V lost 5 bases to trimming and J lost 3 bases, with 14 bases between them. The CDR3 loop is CASSPRWDIYEQYF. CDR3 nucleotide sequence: TGTGCCAGCAGTCCACGGTGGGACATCTACGAGCAGTACTTC.

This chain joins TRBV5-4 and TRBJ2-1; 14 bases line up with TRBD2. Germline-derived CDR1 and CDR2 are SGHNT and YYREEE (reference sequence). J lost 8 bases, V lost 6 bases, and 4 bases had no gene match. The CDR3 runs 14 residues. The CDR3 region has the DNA TGTGCCAGCAAAGGGACTAGCGGGGGAGATGAGCAGTTCTTC. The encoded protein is CASKGTSGGDEQFF.

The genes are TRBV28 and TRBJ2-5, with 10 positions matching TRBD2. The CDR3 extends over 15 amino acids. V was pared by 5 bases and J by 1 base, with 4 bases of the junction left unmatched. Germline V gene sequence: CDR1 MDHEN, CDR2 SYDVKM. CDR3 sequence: CASSQAGGGQETQYF. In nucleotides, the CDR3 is TGTGCCAGCAGTCAAGCGGGAGGGGGCCAAGAGACCCAGTACTTC.

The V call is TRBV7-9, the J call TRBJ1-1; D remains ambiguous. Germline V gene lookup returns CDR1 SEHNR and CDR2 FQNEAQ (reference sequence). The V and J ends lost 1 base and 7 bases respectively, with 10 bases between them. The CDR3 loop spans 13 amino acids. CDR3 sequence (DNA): TGTGCCAGCAGCTTAGAAACGGACGGTGAAGCTTTCTTT. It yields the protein CASSLETDGEAFF.

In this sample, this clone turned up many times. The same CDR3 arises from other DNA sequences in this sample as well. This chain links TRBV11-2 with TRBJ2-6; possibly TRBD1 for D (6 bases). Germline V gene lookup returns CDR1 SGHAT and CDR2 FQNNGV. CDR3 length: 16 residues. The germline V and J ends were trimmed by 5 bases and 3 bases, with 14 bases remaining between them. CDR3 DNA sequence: TGTGCCAGCAGCCTACAGGGAAATATTGGGGCCAACGTCCTGACTTTC. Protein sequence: CASSLQGNIGANVLTF.

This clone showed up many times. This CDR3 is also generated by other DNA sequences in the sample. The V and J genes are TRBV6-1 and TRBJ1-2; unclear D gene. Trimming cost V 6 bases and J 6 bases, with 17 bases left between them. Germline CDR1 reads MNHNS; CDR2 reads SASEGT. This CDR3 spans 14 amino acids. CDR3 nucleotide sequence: TGTGCCAGCAGGGCCGGGCCAGAGATGGATGGCTACACCTTC. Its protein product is CASRAGPEMDGYTF.

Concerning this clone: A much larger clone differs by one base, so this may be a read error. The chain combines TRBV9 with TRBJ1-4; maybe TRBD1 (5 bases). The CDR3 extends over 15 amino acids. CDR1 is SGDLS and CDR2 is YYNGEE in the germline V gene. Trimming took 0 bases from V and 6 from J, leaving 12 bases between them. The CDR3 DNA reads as TGTGCCAGCAGCGTAGGGGGGGTAATGGATGAAAAACTGTTTTTT. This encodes CASSVGGVMDEKLFF.

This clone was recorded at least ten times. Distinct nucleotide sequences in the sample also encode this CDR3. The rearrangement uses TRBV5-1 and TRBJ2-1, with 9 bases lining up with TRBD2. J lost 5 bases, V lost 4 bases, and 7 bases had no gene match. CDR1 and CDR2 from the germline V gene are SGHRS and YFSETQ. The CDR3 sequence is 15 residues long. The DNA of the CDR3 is TGCGCCAGCAGCCTTTTAGCGGGAGACCACAATGAGCAGTTCTTC. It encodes CASSLLAGDHNEQFF.

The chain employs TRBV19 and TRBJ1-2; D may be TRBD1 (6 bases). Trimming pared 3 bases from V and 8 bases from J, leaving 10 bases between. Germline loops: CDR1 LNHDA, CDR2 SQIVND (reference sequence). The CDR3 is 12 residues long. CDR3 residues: CASSIEGGGYTF. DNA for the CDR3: TGTGCCAGTAGTATTGAAGGGGGAGGCTACACCTTC.

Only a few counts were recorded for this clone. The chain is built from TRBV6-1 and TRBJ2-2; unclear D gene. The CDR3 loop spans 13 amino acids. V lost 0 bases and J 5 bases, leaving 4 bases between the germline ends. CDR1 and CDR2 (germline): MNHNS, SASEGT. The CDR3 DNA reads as TGTGCCAGCAGTGAAGCAGATACCGGGGAGCTGTTTTTT. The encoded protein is CASSEADTGELFF.

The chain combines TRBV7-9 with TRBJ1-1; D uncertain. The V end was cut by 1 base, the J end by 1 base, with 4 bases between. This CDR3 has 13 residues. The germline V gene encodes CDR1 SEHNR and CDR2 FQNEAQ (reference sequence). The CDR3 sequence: CASSLVTNTEAFF. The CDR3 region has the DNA TGTGCCAGCAGCTTAGTTACGAACACTGAAGCTTTCTTT.

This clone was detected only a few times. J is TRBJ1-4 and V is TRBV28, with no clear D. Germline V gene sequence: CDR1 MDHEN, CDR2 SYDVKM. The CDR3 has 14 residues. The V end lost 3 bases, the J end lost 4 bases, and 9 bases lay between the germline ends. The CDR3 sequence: CASSFWENNEKLFF. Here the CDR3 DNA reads TGTGCCAGCAGTTTTTGGGAGAATAATGAAAAACTGTTTTTT. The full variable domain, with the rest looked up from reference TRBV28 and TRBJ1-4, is DVKVTQSSRYLVKRTGEKVFLECVQDMDHENMFWYRQDPGLGLRLIYFSYDVKMKEKGDIPEGYSVSREKKERFSLILESASTNQTSMYLCASSFWENNEKLFFGSGTQLSVL.

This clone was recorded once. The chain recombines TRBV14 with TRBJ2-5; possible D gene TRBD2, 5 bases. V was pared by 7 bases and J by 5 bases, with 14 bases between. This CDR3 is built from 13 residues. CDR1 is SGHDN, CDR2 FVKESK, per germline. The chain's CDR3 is CASMRLGGETQYF. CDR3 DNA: TGTGCCAGCATGCGATTAGGCGGGGAGACCCAGTACTTC.

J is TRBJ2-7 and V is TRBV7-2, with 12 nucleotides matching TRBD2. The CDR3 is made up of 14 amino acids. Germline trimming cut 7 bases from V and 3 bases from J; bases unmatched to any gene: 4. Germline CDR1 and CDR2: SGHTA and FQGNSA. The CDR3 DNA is TGTGCCAGCACCGGGACTAGCGGGCGCTACGAGCAGTACTTC. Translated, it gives CASTGTSGRYEQYF.

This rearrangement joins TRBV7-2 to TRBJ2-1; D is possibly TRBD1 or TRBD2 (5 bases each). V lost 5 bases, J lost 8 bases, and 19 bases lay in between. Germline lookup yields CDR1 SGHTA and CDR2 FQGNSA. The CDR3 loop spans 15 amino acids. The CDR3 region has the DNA TGTGCCAGCAGCCCAGGACTTCCATGGGGCGATGAGCAGTTCTTC. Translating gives CASSPGLPWGDEQFF.

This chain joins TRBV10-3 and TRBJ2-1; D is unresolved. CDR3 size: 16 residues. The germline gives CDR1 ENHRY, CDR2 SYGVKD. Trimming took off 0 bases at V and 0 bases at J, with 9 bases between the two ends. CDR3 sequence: CAISESLLYSYNEQFF. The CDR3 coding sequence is TGTGCCATCAGTGAGTCACTATTGTACTCCTACAATGAGCAGTTCTTC.